This TCR beta chain comes out of a study of blood T cells in healthy people across ages. In terms of origin and age, donors were healthy Caucasian individuals from Russia aged roughly 6 to 95. Every sample yielded at least 7 million isolated PBMCs. Overall study results and limits: Relative to aged donors, long-lived donors carried more naive CD4+ cells and displayed higher diversity.

For this clonotype: Its target is unknown.

Primed by a sample-barcoded 5' primer and a J-beta primer mix, a second PCR proceeded for about 7 to 12 cycles. Unique molecular identifiers of 12 random nucleotides labeled each cDNA. Each CDR3 protein is one row after TCRdb ran MiXCR on the 5' RACE reads. The table shows hundreds of thousands of distinct CDR3 sequences, with over 20% occurring only once. The CDR3 is 16 residues long. V lost 2 bases and J lost 4, with 15 bases in between. Per the germline V gene, CDR1 is LGHDT and CDR2 is YNNKEL (reference sequence). The sequence was collected from a man between 65 and 85 years old in good health. The chain uses TRBV3-1 and TRBJ1-5; D gene unclear. The sequencing input was blood. The CDR3 loop reads CASSQQSLFPNQPQHF. CDR3 bases: TGTGCCAGCAGCCAACAATCTTTATTTCCGAATCAGCCCCAGCATTTT.